This T cell receptor beta chain was documented in a study of somatic mutations in cytotoxic T cells in rheumatoid arthritis. Germline V gene lookup returns CDR1 LGHNA and CDR2 YNFKEQ. The CDR3 consists of 14 residues. This clone was recorded a few times. Sequence at one end of the junction differs from germline and may be a read error. Data came from immunoSEQ multiplex PCR; TCRdb stores just in-frame clones and leaves some out. The table has under 20,000 clones, roughly 85% seen once. The chain has TRBV4-2 and TRBJ2-3, with D possibly being TRBD1 (5 bases). Sequencing input: CD8+ T cells sorted from blood. The sequence derives from a woman aged 40 to 49 with rheumatoid arthritis. CDR3 in DNA: TGTGCCAGCAGCCAAGATCAGGGCACGGATACGCAGTATTTT. It specifies CASSQDQGTDTQYF.